Listed below are T cell receptor beta chains from one sample, sequenced in a study of shared clonotypes between healthy human individuals. Using immunoSEQ multiplex PCR, the repertoire was profiled, and TCRdb retains in-frame clones only, with some absent. The data hold a few hundred thousand clones, with 96% observed a single time. The sample comprised memory CD8+ T cells sorted from blood. The source is a man aged 25-40 years in good health. Both conserved end residues are part of each CDR3. Fields, in order: D gene, V gene, clone size, J gene, CDR3 protein, CDR3 DNA. D genes are given only for firm matches. Clone size is not always given. Where it is, it says once, few, many or a class for expanded clones.

NA	TRBV6-5	NA	TRBJ1-5	CASSSPRRNQPQHF	TGTGCCAGCAGTTCCCCGAGACGCAATCAGCCCCAGCATTTT
NA	TRBV6-5	NA	TRBJ2-7	CFHPCQDSYEQYF	TGCTTCCACCCTTGTCAGGACTCCTACGAGCAGTACTTC
TRBD2	TRBV19	NA	TRBJ2-3	CASSNTQRESTDTQYF	TGTGCCAGTAGTAACACCCAGCGGGAAAGCACAGATACGCAGTATTTT
TRBD1	TRBV30	NA	TRBJ1-2	CAWSPPWTGDYGYTF	TGTGCCTGGAGTCCCCCGTGGACAGGAGACTATGGCTACACCTTC
TRBD2	TRBV28	NA	TRBJ2-7	CASRSLAGLSYEQYF	TGTGCCAGCAGATCCCTAGCGGGACTATCCTACGAGCAGTACTTC
NA	TRBV6-1	NA	TRBJ2-2	CASSVRAELFF	TGTGCCAGCAGTGTCCGGGCAGAGCTGTTTTTT
NA	TRBV19	NA	TRBJ2-7	CASSVELVGEQYF	TGTGCCAGTAGTGTAGAACTAGTTGGGGAGCAGTACTTC
NA	TRBV20-1	NA	TRBJ2-1	CSARRAKQFF	TGCAGTGCTAGGAGGGCCAAGCAGTTCTTC
TRBD1	TRBV11-2	once	TRBJ1-3	CASSSTGSRSGNTIYF	TGTGCCAGCAGCTCGACAGGGTCTCGATCCGGAAACACCATATATTTT
NA	TRBV7-2	NA	TRBJ1-5	CASSDQIQPQHF	TGTGCCAGCAGCGATCAGATTCAGCCCCAGCATTTT
NA	TRBV5-6	NA	TRBJ2-5	CASSFSPGVDQETQYF	TGTGCCAGCAGCTTTTCCCCAGGGGTTGACCAAGAGACCCAGTACTTC
NA	TRBV28	NA	TRBJ1-5	CASSGPGTASNQPQHF	TGTGCCAGCAGTGGACCCGGGACGGCAAGCAATCAGCCCCAGCATTTT
NA	TRBV6-5	once	TRBJ2-7	CASSYSVGNNEQYF	TGTGCCAGCAGTTACTCGGTAGGGAACAACGAGCAGTACTTC
TRBD2	TRBV19	NA	TRBJ2-1	CASSPSLLAGAGHNEQFF	TGTGCCAGTAGTCCGAGTTTACTAGCGGGAGCCGGCCACAATGAGCAGTTCTTC
NA	TRBV18	NA	TRBJ2-3	CASLRDFGTDTQYF	TGTGCCAGCCTACGGGACTTCGGCACAGATACGCAGTATTTT